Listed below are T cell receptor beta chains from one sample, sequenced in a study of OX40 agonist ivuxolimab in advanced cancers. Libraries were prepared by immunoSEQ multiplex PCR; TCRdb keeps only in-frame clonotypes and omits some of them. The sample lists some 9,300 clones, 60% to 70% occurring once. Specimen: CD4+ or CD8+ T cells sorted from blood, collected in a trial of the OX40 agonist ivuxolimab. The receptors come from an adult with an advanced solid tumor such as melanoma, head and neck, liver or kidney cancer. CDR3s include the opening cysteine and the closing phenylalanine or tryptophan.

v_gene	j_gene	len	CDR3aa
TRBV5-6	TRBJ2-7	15	CASSLNPGAGYEQYF
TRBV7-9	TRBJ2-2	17	CASSSPVSGGNTGELFF
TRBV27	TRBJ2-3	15	CASSLSSRGTDTQYF
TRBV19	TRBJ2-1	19	CASSIGPTLAGGPYNEQFF
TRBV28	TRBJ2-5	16	CASSSPTSGRLETQYF
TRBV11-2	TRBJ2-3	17	CASSLVGSGGNTDTQYF
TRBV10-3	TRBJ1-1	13	CAISESEGAEAFF
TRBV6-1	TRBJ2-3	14	CASSELAGADTQYF
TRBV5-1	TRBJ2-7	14	CASSSTSGTIEQYF
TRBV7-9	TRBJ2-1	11	CASSLGLDRFF
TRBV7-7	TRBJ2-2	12	CFSRASTGELFF
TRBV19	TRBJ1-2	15	CASKTGPGQNYGYTF
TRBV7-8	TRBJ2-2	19	CASSTASGLIGQGTGELFF
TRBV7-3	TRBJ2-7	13	CASSFPSSYEQYF
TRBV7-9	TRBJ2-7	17	CASSPRTSGREQYEQYF
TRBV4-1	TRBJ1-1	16	CASSQVPQGRGTEAFF
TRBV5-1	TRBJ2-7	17	CASSLALAGDKRDEQYF
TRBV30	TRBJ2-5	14	CAWTTGTGLETQYF
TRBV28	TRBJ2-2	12	CASSLYTGELFF
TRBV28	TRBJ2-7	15	CASSSFTQGTYEQYF
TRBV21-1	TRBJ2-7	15	CAVNGLAGERYEQYF
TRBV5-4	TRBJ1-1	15	CASSGDSQVNTEAFF
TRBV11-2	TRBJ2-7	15	CASSLGWAGVSEQYF
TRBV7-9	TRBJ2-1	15	CASSSGTSGTNEQFF
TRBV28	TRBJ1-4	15	CASSLRSESDEKLFF
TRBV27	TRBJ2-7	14	CASSLSGPTYEQYF
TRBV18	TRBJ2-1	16	CASSLGLAEAYNEQFF
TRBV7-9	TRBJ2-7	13	CASSPGTVHEQYF